What follows are 16 T cell receptor beta chains derived from one specimen sequenced in a study of blood T cell repertoires in COVID-19. The protocol was immunoSEQ multiplex PCR, while the TCRdb copy is restricted to in-frame clones and leaves out a portion. The table includes 70,000 to 100,000 clones, 90% detected once. The sequencing input was peripheral blood. These receptors were collected from a woman older than 75 with active or convalescent COVID-19.

The chain employs TRBV10-3 and TRBJ2-2; D unclear. CDR3 length: 14 amino acids. The V end was cut by 0 bases, the J end by 6 bases, with 8 bases between. The V gene's germline CDR1 is ENHRY and CDR2 SYGVKD. CDR3 bases: TGTGCCATCAGTGAGTCCGGGTGGTCCGGGGAGCTGTTTTTT. Translation: CAISESGWSGELFF.

The rearrangement links TRBV10-1 to TRBJ1-1; 9 positions match TRBD1. V shed 11 bases, J shed 3 bases, and the junction held 10 bases outside the gene matches. Germline CDR1 reads WNHNN; CDR2 reads SYGVQD (reference sequence). The CDR3 is 14 amino acids. This chain's CDR3 is CAARRQGEDTEAFF. CDR3 nucleotides: TGCGCCGCCCGGCGACAGGGGGAAGACACTGAAGCTTTCTTT.

The gene calls are TRBV18 and TRBJ2-1, with a possible D match to TRBD2 (6 bases). The germline V gene encodes CDR1 KGHSH and CDR2 LQKENI. The CDR3 is 17 amino acids. V shed 0 bases and J shed 0 bases, with 12 bases lying between them. The DNA for the CDR3 is TGTGCCAGCTCACCACCTCTTGGGGGGAGCTCCTACAATGAGCAGTTCTTC. As protein: CASSPPLGGSSYNEQFF.

The V gene is TRBV28, the J gene TRBJ1-1; a weak D match, TRBD1 (5 bases). Germline lookup yields CDR1 MDHEN and CDR2 SYDVKM. CDR3 size: 15 residues. The V gene lost 3 bases and the J gene lost 1 base, with 12 bases spanning the gap. The CDR3 loop is CASSFGGARNTEAFF. In nucleotides, the CDR3 is TGTGCCAGCAGTTTCGGGGGAGCCCGGAACACTGAAGCTTTCTTT.

The chain employs TRBV7-2 and TRBJ1-6, with D tentatively TRBD1 (5 bases). The V gene lost 3 bases and the J gene lost 5 bases, with 8 bases spanning the gap. The CDR3 runs 14 residues. CDR1 is SGHTA, CDR2 FQGNSA, per germline. The CDR3 sequence is CASSLDMNNSPLHF. The CDR3 DNA is TGTGCCAGCAGCTTGGACATGAATAATTCACCCCTCCACTTT.

The chain couples TRBV6-5 to TRBJ1-4, with D hard to call. V was trimmed by 6 bases and J by 0 bases, leaving 8 bases between them. The CDR3 sequence is 14 residues long. Per germline, CDR1 MNHEY and CDR2 SVGAGI. The CDR3 DNA is TGTGCCAGCAGCCTAGGAGCAACTAATGAAAAACTGTTTTTT. Its translation: CASSLGATNEKLFF.

The chain joins TRBV5-5 to TRBJ1-1; D is possibly TRBD1 (5 bases). CDR3 length: 13 residues. V lost 1 base and J lost 5, with 9 bases in between. Germline V CDR1 and CDR2: SGHKS, YYEKEE (reference sequence). Here the CDR3 DNA reads TGTGCCAGCAGCTTGACAGGTGAGACTGAAGCTTTCTTT. It specifies CASSLTGETEAFF.

This clone was picked up a small number of times. The genes are TRBV28 and TRBJ1-1; TRBD1 matches 7 bases. Germline values: CDR1 MDHEN, CDR2 SYDVKM. Unmatched junction bases numbered 6, after V lost 3 bases and J lost 8 bases. There are 13 residues in the CDR3. CDR3 loop: CASSFQSTGEAFF. CDR3 nucleotides: TGTGCCAGCAGTTTCCAATCGACAGGGGAAGCTTTCTTT.

The rearrangement joins TRBV9 to TRBJ1-1, with 9 positions matching TRBD1. V shed 4 bases and J 4 bases; nucleotides not matched to a gene: 8. Germline V gene data show CDR1 as SGDLS and CDR2 as YYNGEE. CDR3 size: 15 residues. The DNA of the CDR3 is TGTGCCAGCAGCCCACACGGACAGGGGAGCACTGAAGCTTTCTTT. As protein: CASSPHGQGSTEAFF.

This chain connects TRBV5-5 to TRBJ1-2; D might be TRBD1 (6 bases). Per the germline V gene, CDR1 is SGHKS and CDR2 is YYEKEE (reference sequence). V lost 3 bases and J 3 bases, leaving 15 bases between the germline ends. The CDR3 has 15 residues. The CDR3 coding sequence is TGTGCCAGCAGCTGGCGCACAGGGCTCGACTATGGCTACACCTTC. Translated: CASSWRTGLDYGYTF.

The chain uses TRBV5-4 and TRBJ2-2; a weak D match, TRBD2 (6 bases). The V gene's germline CDR1 is SGHNT and CDR2 YYREEE (reference sequence). The CDR3 runs 14 residues. V was clipped by 2 bases and J by 4 bases, with 9 bases between them. CDR3 in amino acids: CASSLIGGTGELFF. DNA of the CDR3: TGTGCCAGCAGCTTAATCGGGGGCACCGGGGAGCTGTTTTTT.

V and J are TRBV28 and TRBJ1-1; a weak D match, TRBD1 (6 bases). Germline CDR1 is MDHEN and CDR2 is SYDVKM. V shed 1 base and J shed 1 base, with 10 bases lying between them. The CDR3 covers 15 residues. This chain's CDR3 is CASSLFGQPNTEAFF. For the CDR3, the DNA is TGTGCCAGCAGTTTATTTGGACAGCCGAACACTGAAGCTTTCTTT.

This chain uses TRBV6-2 or TRBV6-3 with TRBJ2-7; TRBD1 aligns across 10 bases. Trimming removed 4 bases from V and 8 bases from J; junction bases left unmatched: 8. This CDR3 has 14 residues. Germline-derived CDR1 and CDR2 are MNHEY and SVGEGT. The CDR3: CASSSTGGLVKQYF. The CDR3 DNA is TGTGCCAGCAGTTCGACAGGGGGCCTAGTGAAGCAGTACTTC.

The rearrangement links TRBV14 to TRBJ1-1, with D possibly being TRBD1 (6 bases). V was trimmed by 3 bases and J by 6 bases, leaving 14 bases between them. There are 14 residues in the CDR3. Per the germline V gene, CDR1 is SGHDN and CDR2 is FVKESK. The CDR3 loop reads CASSQATQGPEAFF. In nucleotides, the CDR3 is TGTGCCAGCAGCCAGGCTACACAGGGCCCTGAAGCTTTCTTT.

The V gene is TRBV27, the J gene TRBJ2-1; the match to TRBD2 covers 7 bases. Per the germline V gene, CDR1 is MNHEY and CDR2 is SMNVEV (reference sequence). V lost 6 bases, J lost 3 bases, and 8 bases stayed unmatched. CDR3 length equals 15 residues. CDR3 sequence reads: CASSLRRESYNEQFF. DNA for the CDR3: TGTGCCAGCAGCCTCCGGCGGGAGAGCTACAATGAGCAGTTCTTC.

The chain carries TRBV28 and TRBJ2-7; D gene ambiguous. Trimming cost V 6 bases and J 6 bases, with 18 bases left between them. CDR3 length: 14 amino acids. Germline V gene lookup returns CDR1 MDHEN and CDR2 SYDVKM. The DNA of the CDR3 is TGTGCCAGCAGGCTCCGTGGGCCCCCTCTCGAGCAGTACTTC. Its protein is CASRLRGPPLEQYF.